This TCR beta chain emerged from a study of blood T cell repertoires in COVID-19. On the study more broadly: Sample material is recorded as cDNA or gDNA derived from T cells, B-cell-depleted T cells, or PBMCs.

Clones were sequenced by immunoSEQ multiplex PCR, and TCRdb holds only the in-frame ones, with some missing. The data hold 120,000 to 150,000 clones, with around 90% observed a single time. The germline CDR1 and CDR2 sequences are ENHRY and SYGVKD. The CDR3 spans 14 residues. V lost 2 bases, J lost 4 bases, and 11 bases lay in between. The chain uses TRBV10-3 and TRBJ1-1, with no clear D. The clonotype comes from a human donor in a cohort sampled during active COVID-19. Specimen: peripheral blood. DNA of the CDR3: TGTGCCATCAGTGAGGAGGGTACGGCCACTGAAGCTTTCTTT. Its protein is CAISEEGTATEAFF.